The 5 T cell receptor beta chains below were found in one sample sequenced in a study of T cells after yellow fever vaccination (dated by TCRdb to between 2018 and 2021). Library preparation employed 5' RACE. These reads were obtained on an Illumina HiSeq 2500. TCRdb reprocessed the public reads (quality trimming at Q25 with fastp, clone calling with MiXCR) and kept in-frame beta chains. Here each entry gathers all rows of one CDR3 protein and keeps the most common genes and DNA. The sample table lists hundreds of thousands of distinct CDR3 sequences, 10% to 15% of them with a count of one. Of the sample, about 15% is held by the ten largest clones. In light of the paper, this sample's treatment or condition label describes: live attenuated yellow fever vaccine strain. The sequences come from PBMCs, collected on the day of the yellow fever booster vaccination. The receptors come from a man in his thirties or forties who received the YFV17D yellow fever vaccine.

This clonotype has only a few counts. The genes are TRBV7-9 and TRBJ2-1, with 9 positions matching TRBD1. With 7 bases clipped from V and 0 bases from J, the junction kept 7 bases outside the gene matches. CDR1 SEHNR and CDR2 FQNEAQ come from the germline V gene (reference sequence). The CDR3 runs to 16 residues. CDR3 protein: CASNRGRSSSYNEQFF. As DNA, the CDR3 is TGTGCCAGCAACAGGGGGCGATCCAGCTCCTACAATGAGCAGTTCTTC.

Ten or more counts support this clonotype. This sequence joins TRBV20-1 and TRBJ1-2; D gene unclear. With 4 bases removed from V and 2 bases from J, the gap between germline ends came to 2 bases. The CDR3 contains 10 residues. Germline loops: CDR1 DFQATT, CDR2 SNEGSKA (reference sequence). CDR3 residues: CSAKNYGYTF. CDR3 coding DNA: TGCAGTGCTAAGAACTATGGCTACACCTTC.

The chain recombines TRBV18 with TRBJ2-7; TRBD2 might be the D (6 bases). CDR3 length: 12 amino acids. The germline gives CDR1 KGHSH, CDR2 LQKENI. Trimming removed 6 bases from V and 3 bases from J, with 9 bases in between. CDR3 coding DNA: TGTGCCAGCTCCCCGGGGGTCTACGAGCAGTACTTC. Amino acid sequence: CASSPGVYEQYF. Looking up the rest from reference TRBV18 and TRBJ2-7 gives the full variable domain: NAGVMQNPRHLVRRRGQEARLRCSPMKGHSHVYWYRQLPEEGLKFMVYLQKENIIDESGMPKERFSAEFPKEGPSILRIQQVVRGDSAAYFCASSPGVYEQYFGPGTRLTVT.

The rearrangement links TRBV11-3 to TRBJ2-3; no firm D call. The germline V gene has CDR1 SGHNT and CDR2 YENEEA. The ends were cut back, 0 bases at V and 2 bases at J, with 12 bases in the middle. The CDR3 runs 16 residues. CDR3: CASSLDSRSDTDTQYF. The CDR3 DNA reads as TGTGCCAGCAGCTTAGACTCAAGGTCCGACACAGATACGCAGTATTTT.

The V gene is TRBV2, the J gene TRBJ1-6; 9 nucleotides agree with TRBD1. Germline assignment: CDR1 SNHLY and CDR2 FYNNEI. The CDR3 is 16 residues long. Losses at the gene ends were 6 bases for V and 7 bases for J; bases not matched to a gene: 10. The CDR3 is CASRQPGQGANSPLHF. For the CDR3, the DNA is TGTGCCAGCAGACAACCGGGACAGGGTGCCAATTCACCCCTCCACTTT.